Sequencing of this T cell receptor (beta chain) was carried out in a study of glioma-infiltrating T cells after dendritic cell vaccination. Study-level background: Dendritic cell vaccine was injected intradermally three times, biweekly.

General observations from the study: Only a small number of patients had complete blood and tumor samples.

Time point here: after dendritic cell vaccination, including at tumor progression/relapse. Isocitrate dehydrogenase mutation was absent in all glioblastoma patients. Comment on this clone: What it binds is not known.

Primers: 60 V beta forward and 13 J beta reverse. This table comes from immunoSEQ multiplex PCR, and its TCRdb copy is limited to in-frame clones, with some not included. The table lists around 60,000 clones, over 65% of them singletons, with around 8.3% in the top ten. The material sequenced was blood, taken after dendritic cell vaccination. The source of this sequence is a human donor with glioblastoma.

In DNA form, the CDR3 reads TGTGCCAGCAGCTTAGCCGGTAGAACCCAGGAGCTGTTTTTT. Translating gives CASSLAGRTQELFF. The chain has TRBV11-1 and TRBJ2-2; D is unclear. The germline CDR1 and CDR2 sequences are SGHAT and FQDESV (reference sequence). Trimming took off 0 bases at V and 10 bases at J, with 12 bases between the two ends. The CDR3 is made up of 14 amino acids.